These T cell receptor beta chains were read from a single sample in a study of cytomegalovirus exposure and HLA in healthy donors. The protocol was immunoSEQ multiplex PCR, while the TCRdb copy is restricted to in-frame clones and leaves out a portion. The sample has over 120,000 clones; around three quarters are singletons. The sequencing input was PBMCs. These receptors came from a woman aged 55-75 years in good health and CMV-seropositive. The CDR3 runs from the conserved cysteine through the conserved F or W. The D gene is left open where the match is weak. Size values are once, few and many counts, or a class for expanded clones, and some rows have none.

v_call	j_call	clone_size	d_call	cdr3_length	cdr3_aa	cdr3_nt
TRBV5-1	TRBJ2-5	once	NA	12	CASSFREETQYF	TGCGCCAGCAGCTTCAGGGAAGAGACCCAGTACTTC
TRBV5-8	TRBJ2-1	NA	TRBD2	15	CASSRGGRVYNEQFF	TGTGCCAGCAGCCGTGGGGGGAGGGTGTACAATGAGCAGTTCTTC
TRBV29-1	TRBJ1-2	NA	NA	13	CSVDAGTSYGYTF	TGCAGCGTTGACGCCGGGACTTCCTATGGCTACACCTTC
TRBV6-5	TRBJ1-1	NA	NA	14	CASSRGGTTTEAFF	TGTGCCAGCAGTCGGGGGGGTACAACGACTGAAGCTTTCTTT
TRBV6-6	TRBJ1-5	NA	TRBD1	15	CASSYRDRSNQPQHF	TGTGCCAGCAGTTACCGGGACAGGAGCAATCAGCCCCAGCATTTT
TRBV21-1	TRBJ2-3	few	NA	16	CASSKGRGLGTDTQYF	TGTGCCAGCAGCAAAGGGAGGGGACTCGGCACAGATACGCAGTATTTT
TRBV2	TRBJ1-1	NA	NA	14	CASRARIGNTEAFF	TGTGCCAGCAGGGCCAGGATCGGAAACACTGAAGCTTTCTTT
TRBV15	TRBJ2-2	NA	TRBD1	15	CATSSRDRYTGELFF	TGTGCCACCAGTAGCCGGGACAGGTATACCGGGGAGCTGTTTTTT
TRBV7-9	TRBJ2-4	NA	NA	16	CASSLGAGLAKNIQYF	TGTGCCAGCAGCTTAGGGGCAGGGCTAGCCAAAAACATTCAGTACTTC
TRBV7-3	TRBJ2-3	few	TRBD2	16	CASSKKGSGSTDTQYF	TGTGCCAGCAGCAAAAAGGGTAGCGGGAGCACAGATACGCAGTATTTT
TRBV30	TRBJ2-7	NA	TRBD2	13	CAWSLGGRYEQYF	TGTGCCTGGAGTCTGGGGGGGAGATACGAGCAGTACTTC
TRBV28	TRBJ1-2	NA	TRBD1	11	CASNRGYGYTF	TGTGCTTCTAACAGGGGCTATGGCTACACCTTC
TRBV11-2	TRBJ1-3	NA	TRBD1	14	CASTFGTGGNTIYF	TGTGCCAGCACCTTTGGGACAGGGGGCAACACCATATATTTT
TRBV4-1	TRBJ2-1	many	TRBD2	17	CASSQMMGGTNIHEQFF	TGCGCCAGCAGCCAGATGATGGGTGGGACTAATATCCATGAGCAGTTCTTC
TRBV5-4	TRBJ1-1	few	TRBD1	15	CASSPSGRGDTEAFF	TGTGCCAGCAGCCCCTCCGGCAGGGGGGACACTGAAGCTTTCTTT
TRBV28	TRBJ1-3	NA	NA	12	CASSVSGNTIYF	TGTGCCAGCAGTGTCAGTGGAAACACCATATATTTT
TRBV4-1	TRBJ1-1	few	TRBD1	15	CASSRSGTGGTEAFF	TGCGCCAGCAGCCGATCCGGGACAGGGGGCACTGAAGCTTTCTTT
TRBV5-1	TRBJ1-4	NA	TRBD1	17	CASSLGQGVATNEKLFF	TGCGCCAGCAGCTTGGGACAGGGGGTTGCAACTAATGAAAAACTGTTTTTT
TRBV9	TRBJ2-3	NA	TRBD2	18	CASSPGTSGRGSTDTQYF	TGTGCCAGCAGCCCGGGGACTAGCGGGAGGGGAAGCACAGATACGCAGTATTTT
TRBV6-1	TRBJ1-2	NA	TRBD1	14	CASSQGTGIYGYTF	TGTGCCAGCAGCCAAGGGACAGGGATCTATGGCTACACCTTC
TRBV10-1	TRBJ2-1	few	TRBD1	14	CARQGLSSYNEQFF	TGCGCCCGACAGGGCCTTAGCTCCTACAATGAGCAGTTCTTC
TRBV5-6	TRBJ1-3	NA	NA	17	CASSALRTASSGNTIYF	TGTGCCAGCAGCGCACTTCGGACAGCCAGCTCTGGAAACACCATATATTTT
TRBV2	TRBJ1-4	NA	TRBD1	15	CASNAGTGVGEKLFF	TGTGCCAGCAACGCCGGGACAGGGGTCGGAGAAAAACTGTTTTTT
TRBV27	TRBJ1-1	NA	NA	12	CASSTTTGEAFF	TGTGCCAGCAGTACAACGACAGGTGAGGCTTTCTTT